The table lists the clone carrying this T cell receptor (beta chain) with many counts. In the original analysis: Across clinicopathological groups, CDR3 differences served as the basis for building a distant-metastasis classifier for papillary thyroid cancer. TCRdb reanalyzed the PCR reads via MiXCR. Here the V and J calls rest on TCRdb's processing, not on the authors' analysis. This sample carries 55,000 to 75,000 clones, roughly 18% of them seen once, and the ten largest clones take about 13%. The V gene's germline CDR1 is LNHDA and CDR2 SQIVND (reference sequence). Trimming removed 7 bases from V and 8 bases from J, with 14 bases in between. This CDR3 has 13 amino acids. The sample belongs to a study of metastatic and nonmetastatic thyroid tumors. Overall study: Patients with malignant and benign thyroid disease provided blood and tumor or nodule tissue, whose repertoires were compared.

No treatment had been given to any patient before thyroid surgery. The rearrangement links TRBV19 to TRBJ1-4; perhaps TRBD1 as D (5 bases). This clonotype was sampled from a female donor with papillary thyroid cancer or a benign thyroid nodule (not recorded which). Some clones in this sample may be carry-over from other donors' samples. The specimen sequenced was blood. The chain's CDR3 is CASTPGVGEKLFF. Here the CDR3 DNA reads TGTGCCAGTACCCCGGGGGTGGGAGAAAAACTGTTTTTT.